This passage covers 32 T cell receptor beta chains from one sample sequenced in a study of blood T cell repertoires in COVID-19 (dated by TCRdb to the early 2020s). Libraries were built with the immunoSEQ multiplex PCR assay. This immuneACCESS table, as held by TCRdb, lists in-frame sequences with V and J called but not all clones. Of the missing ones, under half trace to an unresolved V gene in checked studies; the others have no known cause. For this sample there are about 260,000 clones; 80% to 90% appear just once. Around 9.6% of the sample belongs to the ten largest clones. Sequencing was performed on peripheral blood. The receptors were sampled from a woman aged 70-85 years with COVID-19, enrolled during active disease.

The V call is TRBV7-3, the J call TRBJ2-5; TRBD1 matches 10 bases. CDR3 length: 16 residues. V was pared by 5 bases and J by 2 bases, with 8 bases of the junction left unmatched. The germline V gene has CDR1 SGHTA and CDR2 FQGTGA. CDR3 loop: CASSPTGGAGQETQYF. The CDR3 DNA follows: TGTGCCAGCAGCCCGACAGGGGGCGCGGGTCAAGAGACCCAGTACTTC.

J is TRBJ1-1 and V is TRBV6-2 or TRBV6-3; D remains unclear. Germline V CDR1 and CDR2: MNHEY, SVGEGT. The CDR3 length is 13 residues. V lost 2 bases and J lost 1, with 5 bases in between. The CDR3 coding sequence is TGTGCCAGCAGTTACAACGGGAACACTGAAGCTTTCTTT. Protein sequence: CASSYNGNTEAFF.

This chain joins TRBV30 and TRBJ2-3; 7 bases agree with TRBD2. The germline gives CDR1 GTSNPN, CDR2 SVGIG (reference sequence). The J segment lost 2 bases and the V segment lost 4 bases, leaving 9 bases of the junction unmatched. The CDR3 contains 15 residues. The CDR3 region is CAWTPLAGPTDTQYF. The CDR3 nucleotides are TGTGCCTGGACCCCCTTAGCGGGTCCCACAGATACGCAGTATTTT.

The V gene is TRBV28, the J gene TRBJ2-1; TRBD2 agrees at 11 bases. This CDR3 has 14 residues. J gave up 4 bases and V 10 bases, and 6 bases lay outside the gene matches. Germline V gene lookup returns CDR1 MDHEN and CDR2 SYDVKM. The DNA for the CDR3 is TGTGCCACCCTTAGCGGGAGGGATTACAATGAGCAGTTCTTC. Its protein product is CATLSGRDYNEQFF.

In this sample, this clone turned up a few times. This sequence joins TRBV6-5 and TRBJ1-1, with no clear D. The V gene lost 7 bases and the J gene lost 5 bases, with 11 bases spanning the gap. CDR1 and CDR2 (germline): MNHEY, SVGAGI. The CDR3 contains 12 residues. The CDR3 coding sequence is TGTGCCAGCACCCAAAGAGGGACTGAAGCTTTCTTT. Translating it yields CASTQRGTEAFF.

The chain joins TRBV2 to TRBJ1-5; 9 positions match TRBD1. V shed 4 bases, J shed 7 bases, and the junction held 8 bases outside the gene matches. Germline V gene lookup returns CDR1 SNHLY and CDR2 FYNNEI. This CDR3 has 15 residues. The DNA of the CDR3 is TGTGCCAGCAGTGTTTTACAGGGGGCTAGCCAGCCCCAGCATTTT. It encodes CASSVLQGASQPQHF.

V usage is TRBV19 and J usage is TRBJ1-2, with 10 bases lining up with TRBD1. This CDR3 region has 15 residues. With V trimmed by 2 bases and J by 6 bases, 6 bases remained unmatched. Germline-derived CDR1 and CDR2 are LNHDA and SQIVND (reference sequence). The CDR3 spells CASSIRDRGGNGYTF. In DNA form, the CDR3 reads TGTGCCAGTAGTATAAGGGACAGGGGAGGAAATGGCTACACCTTC.

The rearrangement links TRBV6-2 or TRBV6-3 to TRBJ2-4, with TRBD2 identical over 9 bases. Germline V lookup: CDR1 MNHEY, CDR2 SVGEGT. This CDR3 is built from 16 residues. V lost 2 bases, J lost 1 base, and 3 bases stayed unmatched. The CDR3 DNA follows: TGTGCCAGCAGTTACGGGAGCGGGGGGGCCAAAAACATTCAGTACTTC. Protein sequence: CASSYGSGGAKNIQYF.

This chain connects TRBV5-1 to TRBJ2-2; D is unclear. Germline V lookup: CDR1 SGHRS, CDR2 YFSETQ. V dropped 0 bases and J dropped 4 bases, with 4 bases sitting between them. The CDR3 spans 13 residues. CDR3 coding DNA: TGCGCCAGCAGCTTGGCGGTCACCGGGGAGCTGTTTTTT. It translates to CASSLAVTGELFF. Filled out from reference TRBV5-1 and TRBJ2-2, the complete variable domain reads KAGVTQTPRYLIKTRGQQVTLSCSPISGHRSVSWYQQTPGQGLQFLFEYFSETQRNKGNFPGRFSGRQFSNSRSEMNVSTLELGDSALYLCASSLAVTGELFFGEGSRLTVL.

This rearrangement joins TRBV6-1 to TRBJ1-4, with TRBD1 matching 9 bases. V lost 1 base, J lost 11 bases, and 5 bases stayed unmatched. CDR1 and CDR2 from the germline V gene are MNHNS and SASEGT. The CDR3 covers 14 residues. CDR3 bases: TGTGCCAGCAGTGAAGTTGGAGGGACAGGGAAACTGTTTTTT. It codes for CASSEVGGTGKLFF.

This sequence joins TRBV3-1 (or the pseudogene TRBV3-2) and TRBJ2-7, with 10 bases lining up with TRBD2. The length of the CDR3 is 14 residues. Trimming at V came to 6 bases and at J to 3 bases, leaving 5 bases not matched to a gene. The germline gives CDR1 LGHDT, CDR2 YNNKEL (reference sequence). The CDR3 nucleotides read TGTGCCAGCAGGCATAGCGGGAGGAACTACGAGCAGTACTTC. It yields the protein CASRHSGRNYEQYF.

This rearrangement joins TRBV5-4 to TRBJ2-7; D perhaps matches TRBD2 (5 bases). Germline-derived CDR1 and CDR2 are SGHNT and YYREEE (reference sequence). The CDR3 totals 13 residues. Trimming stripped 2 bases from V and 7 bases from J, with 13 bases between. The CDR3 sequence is CASSFPGPGEQYF. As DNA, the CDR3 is TGTGCCAGCAGCTTCCCCGGGCCGGGGGAGCAGTACTTC.

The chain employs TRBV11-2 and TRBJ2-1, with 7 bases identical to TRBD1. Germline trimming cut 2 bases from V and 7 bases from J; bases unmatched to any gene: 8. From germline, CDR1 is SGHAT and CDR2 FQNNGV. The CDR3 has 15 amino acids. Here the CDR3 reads CASSLSGQVRNEQFF. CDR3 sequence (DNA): TGTGCCAGCAGCTTATCCGGACAGGTCAGGAATGAGCAGTTCTTC.

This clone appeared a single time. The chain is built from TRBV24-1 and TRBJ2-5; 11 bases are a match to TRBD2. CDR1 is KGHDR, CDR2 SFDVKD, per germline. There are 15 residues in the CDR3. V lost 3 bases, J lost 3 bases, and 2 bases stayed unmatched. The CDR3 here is CATSDETSGKETQYF. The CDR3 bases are TGTGCCACCAGTGATGAGACTAGCGGGAAAGAGACCCAGTACTTC.

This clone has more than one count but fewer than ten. The CDR3 region has the DNA TGTGCCAGCAGTCGCGCGGGACAGGTCCTTTATGGCTACACCTTC. Translating it yields CASSRAGQVLYGYTF. The rearrangement uses TRBV28 and TRBJ1-2; TRBD1 aligns across 8 bases. The CDR3 runs to 15 residues. Germline trimming cut 5 bases from V and 5 bases from J; bases unmatched to any gene: 10. CDR1 and CDR2 from the germline V gene are MDHEN and SYDVKM.

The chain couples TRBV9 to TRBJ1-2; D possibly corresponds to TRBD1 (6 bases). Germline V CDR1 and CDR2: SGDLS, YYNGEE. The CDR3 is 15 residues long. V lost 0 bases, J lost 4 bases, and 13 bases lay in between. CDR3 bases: TGTGCCAGCAGCGTAGTTGAACAGGGAAGCTATGGCTACACCTTC. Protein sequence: CASSVVEQGSYGYTF.

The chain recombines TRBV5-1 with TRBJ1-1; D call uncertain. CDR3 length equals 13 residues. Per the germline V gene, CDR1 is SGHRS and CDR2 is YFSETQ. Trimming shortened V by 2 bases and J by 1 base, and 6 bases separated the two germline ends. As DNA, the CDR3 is TGCGCCAGCAGCTTAGCACCGAACACTGAAGCTTTCTTT. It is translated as CASSLAPNTEAFF.

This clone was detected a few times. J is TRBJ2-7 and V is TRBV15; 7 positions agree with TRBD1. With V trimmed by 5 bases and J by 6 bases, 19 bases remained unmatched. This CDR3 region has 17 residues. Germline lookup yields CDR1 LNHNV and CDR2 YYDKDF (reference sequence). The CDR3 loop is CATSSSPPGTAIGEQYF. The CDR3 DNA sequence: TGTGCCACCAGCTCTTCTCCCCCGGGGACAGCCATTGGCGAGCAGTACTTC.

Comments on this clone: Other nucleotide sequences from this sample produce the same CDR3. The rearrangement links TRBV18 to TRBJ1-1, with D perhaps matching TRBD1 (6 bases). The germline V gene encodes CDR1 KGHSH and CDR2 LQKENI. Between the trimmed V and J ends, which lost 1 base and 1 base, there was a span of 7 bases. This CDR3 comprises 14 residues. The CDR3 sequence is CASSPLGGNTEAFF. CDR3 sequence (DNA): TGTGCCAGCTCACCACTAGGGGGGAACACTGAAGCTTTCTTT.

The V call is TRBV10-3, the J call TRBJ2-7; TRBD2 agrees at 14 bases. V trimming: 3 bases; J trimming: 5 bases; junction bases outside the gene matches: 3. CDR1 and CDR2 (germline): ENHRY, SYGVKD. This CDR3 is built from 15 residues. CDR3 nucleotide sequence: TGTGCCATCAGTGAAGGGACTAGCGGGAGAAACGAGCAGTACTTC. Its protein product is CAISEGTSGRNEQYF.

DNA for the CDR3: TGTGCCACCAGCAGAGAGGCAGCGAACACCGGGGAGCTGTTTTTT. Encoded protein: CATSREAANTGELFF. The rearrangement uses TRBV15 and TRBJ2-2; D call uncertain. CDR3 length: 15 residues. The ends were cut back, 0 bases at V and 0 bases at J, with 5 bases in the middle. The germline V gene encodes CDR1 LNHNV and CDR2 YYDKDF (reference sequence). Full variable domain (rest looked up from reference TRBV15 and TRBJ2-2): DAMVIQNPRYQVTQFGKPVTLSCSQTLNHNVMYWYQQKSSQAPKLLFHYYDKDFNNEADTPDNFQSRRPNTSFCFLDIRSPGLGDTAMYLCATSREAANTGELFFGEGSRLTVL.

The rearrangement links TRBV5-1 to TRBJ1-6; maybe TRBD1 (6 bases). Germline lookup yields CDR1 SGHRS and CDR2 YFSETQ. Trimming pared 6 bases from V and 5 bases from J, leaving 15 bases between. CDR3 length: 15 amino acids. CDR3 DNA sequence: TGCGCCAGCACTCCAGGGGCTCGAGATAATTCACCCCTCCACTTT. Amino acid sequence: CASTPGARDNSPLHF. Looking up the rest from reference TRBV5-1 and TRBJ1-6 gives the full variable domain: KAGVTQTPRYLIKTRGQQVTLSCSPISGHRSVSWYQQTPGQGLQFLFEYFSETQRNKGNFPGRFSGRQFSNSRSEMNVSTLELGDSALYLCASTPGARDNSPLHFGNGTRLTVT.

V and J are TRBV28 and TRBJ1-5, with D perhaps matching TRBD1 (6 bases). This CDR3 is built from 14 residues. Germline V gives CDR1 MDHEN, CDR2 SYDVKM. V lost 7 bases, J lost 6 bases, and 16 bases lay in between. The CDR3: CASTLGGSGQPQHF. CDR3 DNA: TGTGCCAGCACCCTAGGGGGTTCTGGTCAGCCCCAGCATTTT.

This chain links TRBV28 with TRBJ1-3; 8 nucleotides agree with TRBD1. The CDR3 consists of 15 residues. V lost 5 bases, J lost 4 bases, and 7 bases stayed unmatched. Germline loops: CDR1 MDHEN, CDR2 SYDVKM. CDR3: CASSPPDRAGNTIYF. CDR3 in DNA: TGTGCCAGCAGTCCGCCGGACAGGGCCGGAAACACCATATATTTT.

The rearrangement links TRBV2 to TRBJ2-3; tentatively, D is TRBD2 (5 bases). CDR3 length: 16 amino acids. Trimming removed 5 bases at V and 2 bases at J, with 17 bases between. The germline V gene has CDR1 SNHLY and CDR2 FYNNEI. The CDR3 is CASSIRDKLFTDTQYF. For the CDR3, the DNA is TGTGCCAGCAGTATCCGGGATAAGCTCTTCACAGATACGCAGTATTTT.

The DNA of the CDR3 is TGTGCCAGCAGCTTAGGAGGTGGGGCCACTGAAGCTTTCTTT. The encoded protein is CASSLGGGATEAFF. The chain recombines TRBV7-9 with TRBJ1-1; a weak D match, TRBD1 (5 bases). The CDR3 sequence is 14 residues long. Trimming left V 1 base short and J 4 bases short, with 10 bases between. Germline V gene sequence: CDR1 SEHNR, CDR2 FQNEAQ (reference sequence).

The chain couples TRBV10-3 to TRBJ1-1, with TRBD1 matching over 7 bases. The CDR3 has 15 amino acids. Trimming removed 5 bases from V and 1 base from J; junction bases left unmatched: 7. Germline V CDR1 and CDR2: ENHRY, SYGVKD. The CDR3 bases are TGTGCCATCAGTCCCGCAGGGGGTACGAACACTGAAGCTTTCTTT. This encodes CAISPAGGTNTEAFF.

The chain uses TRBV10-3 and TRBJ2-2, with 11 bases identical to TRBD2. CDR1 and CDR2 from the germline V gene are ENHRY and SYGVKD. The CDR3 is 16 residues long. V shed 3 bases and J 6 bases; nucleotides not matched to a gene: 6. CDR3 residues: CAISDLIAGGPGELFF. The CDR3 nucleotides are TGTGCCATCAGTGACCTTATAGCGGGAGGGCCCGGGGAGCTGTTTTTT.

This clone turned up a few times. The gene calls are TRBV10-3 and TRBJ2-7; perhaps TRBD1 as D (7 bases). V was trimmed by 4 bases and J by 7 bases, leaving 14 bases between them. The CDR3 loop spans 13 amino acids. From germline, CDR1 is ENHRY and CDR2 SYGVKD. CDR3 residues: CAISVEGAPEQYF. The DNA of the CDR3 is TGTGCCATCAGTGTGGAGGGGGCACCAGAGCAGTACTTC.

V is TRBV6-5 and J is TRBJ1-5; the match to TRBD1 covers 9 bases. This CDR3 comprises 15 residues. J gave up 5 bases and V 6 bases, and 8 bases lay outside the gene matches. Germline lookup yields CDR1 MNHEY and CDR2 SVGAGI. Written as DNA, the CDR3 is TGTGCCAGCAGGGGTCGACAGGGGGGTTATCAGCCCCAGCATTTT. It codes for CASRGRQGGYQPQHF.

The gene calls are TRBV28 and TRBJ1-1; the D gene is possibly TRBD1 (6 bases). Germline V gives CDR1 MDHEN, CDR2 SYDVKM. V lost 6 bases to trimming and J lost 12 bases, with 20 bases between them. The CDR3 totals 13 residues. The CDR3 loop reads CASREDSSWLTFF. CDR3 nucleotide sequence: TGTGCCAGCAGAGAGGACAGTTCCTGGTTAACTTTCTTT.

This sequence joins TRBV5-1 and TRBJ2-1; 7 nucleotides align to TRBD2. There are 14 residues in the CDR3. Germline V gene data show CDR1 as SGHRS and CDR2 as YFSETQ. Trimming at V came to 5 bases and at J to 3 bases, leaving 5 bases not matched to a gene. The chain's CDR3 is CASRFASGYNEQFF. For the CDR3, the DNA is TGCGCCAGCAGGTTCGCTAGCGGCTACAATGAGCAGTTCTTC.